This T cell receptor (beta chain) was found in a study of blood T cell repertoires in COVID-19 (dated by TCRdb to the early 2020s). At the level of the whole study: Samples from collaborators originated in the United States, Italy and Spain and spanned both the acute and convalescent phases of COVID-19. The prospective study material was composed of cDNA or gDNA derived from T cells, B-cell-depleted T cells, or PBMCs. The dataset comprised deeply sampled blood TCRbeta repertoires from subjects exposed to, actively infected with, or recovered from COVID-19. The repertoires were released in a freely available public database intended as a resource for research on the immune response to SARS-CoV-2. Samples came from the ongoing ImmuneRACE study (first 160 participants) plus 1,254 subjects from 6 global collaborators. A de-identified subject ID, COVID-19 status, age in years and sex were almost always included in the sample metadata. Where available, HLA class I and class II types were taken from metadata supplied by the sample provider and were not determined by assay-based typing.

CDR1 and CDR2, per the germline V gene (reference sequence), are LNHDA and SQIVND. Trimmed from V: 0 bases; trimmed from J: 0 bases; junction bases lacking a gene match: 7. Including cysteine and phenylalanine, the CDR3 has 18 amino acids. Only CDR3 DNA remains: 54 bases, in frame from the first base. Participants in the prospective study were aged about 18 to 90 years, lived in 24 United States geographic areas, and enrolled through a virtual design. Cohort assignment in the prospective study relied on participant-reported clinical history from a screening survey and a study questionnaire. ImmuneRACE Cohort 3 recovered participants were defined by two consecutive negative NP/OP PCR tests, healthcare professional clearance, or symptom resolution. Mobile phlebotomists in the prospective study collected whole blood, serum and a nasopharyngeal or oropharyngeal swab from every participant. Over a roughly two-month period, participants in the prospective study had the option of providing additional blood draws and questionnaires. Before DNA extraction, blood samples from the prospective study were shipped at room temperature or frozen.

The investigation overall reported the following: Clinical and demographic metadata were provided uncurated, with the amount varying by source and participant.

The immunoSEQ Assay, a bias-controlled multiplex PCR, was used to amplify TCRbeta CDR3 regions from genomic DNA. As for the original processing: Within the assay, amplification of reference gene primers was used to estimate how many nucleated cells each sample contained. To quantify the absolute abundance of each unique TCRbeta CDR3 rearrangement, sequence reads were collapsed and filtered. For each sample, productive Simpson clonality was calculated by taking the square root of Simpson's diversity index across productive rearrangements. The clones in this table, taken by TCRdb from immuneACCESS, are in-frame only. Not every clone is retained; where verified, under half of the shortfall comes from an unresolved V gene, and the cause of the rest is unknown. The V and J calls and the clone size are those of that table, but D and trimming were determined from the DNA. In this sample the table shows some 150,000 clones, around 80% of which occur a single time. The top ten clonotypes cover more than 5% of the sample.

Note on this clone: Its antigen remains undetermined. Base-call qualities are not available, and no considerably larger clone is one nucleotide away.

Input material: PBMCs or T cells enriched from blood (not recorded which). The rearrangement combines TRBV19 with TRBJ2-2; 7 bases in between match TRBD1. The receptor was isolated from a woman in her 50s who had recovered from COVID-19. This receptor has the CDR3 CASSIDRDSLSNTGELFF. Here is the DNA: TGTGCCAGTAGTATAGACCGGGACAGCCTCTCGAACACCGGGGAGCTGTTTTTT. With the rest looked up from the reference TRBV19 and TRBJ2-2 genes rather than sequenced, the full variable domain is DGGITQSPKYLFRKEGQNVTLSCEQNLNHDAMYWYRQDPGQGLRLIYYSQIVNDFQKGDIAEGYSVSREKKESFPLTVTSAQKNPTAFYLCASSIDRDSLSNTGELFFGEGSRLTVL.